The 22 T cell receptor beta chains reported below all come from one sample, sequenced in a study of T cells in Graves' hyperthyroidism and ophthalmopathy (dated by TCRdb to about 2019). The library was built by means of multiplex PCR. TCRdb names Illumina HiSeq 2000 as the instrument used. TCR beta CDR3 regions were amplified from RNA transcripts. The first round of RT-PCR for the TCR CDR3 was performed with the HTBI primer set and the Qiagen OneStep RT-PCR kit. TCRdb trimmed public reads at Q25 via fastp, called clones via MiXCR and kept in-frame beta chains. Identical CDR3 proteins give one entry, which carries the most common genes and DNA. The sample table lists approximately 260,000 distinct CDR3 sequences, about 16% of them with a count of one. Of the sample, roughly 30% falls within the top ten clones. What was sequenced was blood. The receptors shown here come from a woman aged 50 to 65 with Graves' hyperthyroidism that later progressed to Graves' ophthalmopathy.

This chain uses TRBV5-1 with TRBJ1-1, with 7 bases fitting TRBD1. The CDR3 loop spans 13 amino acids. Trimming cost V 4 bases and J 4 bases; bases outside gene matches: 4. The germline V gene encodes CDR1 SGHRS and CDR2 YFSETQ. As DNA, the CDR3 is TGCGCCAGCAGCGCGGGACAGACCACTGAAGCTTTCTTT. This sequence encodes CASSAGQTTEAFF.

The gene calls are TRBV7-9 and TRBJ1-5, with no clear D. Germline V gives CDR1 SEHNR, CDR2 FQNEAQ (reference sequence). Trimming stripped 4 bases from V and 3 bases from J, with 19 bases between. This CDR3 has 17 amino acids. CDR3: CASSSGTAVGYNQPQHF. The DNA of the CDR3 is TGTGCCAGCAGCTCGGGCACGGCGGTTGGGTACAATCAGCCCCAGCATTTT.

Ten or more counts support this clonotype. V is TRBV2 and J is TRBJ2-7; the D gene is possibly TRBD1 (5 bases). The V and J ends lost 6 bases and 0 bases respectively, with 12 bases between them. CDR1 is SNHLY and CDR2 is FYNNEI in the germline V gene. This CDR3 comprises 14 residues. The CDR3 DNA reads TGTGCCAGCAGAAGAGAGGACATCTCCTACGAGCAGTACTTC. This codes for CASRREDISYEQYF.

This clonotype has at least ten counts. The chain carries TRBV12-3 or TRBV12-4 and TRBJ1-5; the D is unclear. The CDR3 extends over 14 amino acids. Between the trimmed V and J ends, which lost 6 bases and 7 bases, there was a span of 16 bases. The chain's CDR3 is CASSRAIRRQPQHF. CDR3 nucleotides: TGTGCCAGCAGCCGGGCCATAAGAAGGCAGCCCCAGCATTTT.

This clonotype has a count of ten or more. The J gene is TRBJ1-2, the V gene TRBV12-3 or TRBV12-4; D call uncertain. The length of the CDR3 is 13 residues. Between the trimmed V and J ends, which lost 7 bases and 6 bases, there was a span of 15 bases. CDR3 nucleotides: TGTGCCAGCACGCCGGACGCGTTCAATGGCTACACCTTC. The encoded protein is CASTPDAFNGYTF.

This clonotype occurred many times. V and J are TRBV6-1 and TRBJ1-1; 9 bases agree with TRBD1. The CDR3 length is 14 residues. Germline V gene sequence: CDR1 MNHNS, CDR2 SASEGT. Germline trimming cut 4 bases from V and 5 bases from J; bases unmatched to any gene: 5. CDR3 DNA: TGTGCCAGCAGTGTGGGACAGGGAATAACTGAAGCTTTCTTT. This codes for CASSVGQGITEAFF.

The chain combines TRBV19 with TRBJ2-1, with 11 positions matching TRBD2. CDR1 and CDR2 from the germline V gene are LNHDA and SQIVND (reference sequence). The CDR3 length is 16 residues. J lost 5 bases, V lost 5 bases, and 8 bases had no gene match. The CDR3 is CASSRLAGGSHNEQFF. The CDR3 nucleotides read TGTGCCAGTAGTCGTCTAGCGGGAGGATCCCACAATGAGCAGTTCTTC.

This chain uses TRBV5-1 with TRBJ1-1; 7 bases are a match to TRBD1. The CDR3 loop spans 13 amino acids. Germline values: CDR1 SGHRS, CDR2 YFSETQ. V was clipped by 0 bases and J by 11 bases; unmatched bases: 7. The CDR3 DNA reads TGCGCCAGCAGCTTGGCCGGAGGGGGCTCGGCTTTCTTT. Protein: CASSLAGGGSAFF. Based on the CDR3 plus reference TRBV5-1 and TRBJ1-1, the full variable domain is KAGVTQTPRYLIKTRGQQVTLSCSPISGHRSVSWYQQTPGQGLQFLFEYFSETQRNKGNFPGRFSGRQFSNSRSEMNVSTLELGDSALYLCASSLAGGGSAFFGQGTRLTVV.

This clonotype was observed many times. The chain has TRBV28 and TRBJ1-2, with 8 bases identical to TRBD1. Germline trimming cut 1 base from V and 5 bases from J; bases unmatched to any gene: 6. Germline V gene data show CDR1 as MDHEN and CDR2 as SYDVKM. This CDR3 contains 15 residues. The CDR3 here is CASSLSGQAVYGYTF. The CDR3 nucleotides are TGTGCCAGCAGTTTATCGGGACAGGCAGTGTATGGCTACACCTTC.

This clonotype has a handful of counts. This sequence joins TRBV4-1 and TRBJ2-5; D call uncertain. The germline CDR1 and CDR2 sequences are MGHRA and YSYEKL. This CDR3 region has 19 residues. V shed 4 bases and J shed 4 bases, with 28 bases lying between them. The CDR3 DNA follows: TGCGCCAGCAGCCCCAGATCTGGGTTGTATCGGTCTATGGCAGAGACCCAGTACTTC. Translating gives CASSPRSGLYRSMAETQYF.

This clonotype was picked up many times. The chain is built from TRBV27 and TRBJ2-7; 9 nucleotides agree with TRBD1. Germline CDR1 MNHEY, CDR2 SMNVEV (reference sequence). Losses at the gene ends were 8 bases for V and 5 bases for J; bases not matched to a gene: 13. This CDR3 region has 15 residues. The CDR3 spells CASGTGTGRSHEQYF. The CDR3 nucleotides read TGTGCCAGCGGAACCGGGACAGGGAGGTCCCACGAGCAGTACTTC.

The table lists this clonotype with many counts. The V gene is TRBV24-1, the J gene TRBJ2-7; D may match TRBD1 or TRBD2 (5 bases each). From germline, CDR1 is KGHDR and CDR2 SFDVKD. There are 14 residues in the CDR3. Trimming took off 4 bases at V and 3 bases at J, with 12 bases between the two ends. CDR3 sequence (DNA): TGTGCCACCAGTGACTCGGGACGAGACTACGAGCAGTACTTC. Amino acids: CATSDSGRDYEQYF.

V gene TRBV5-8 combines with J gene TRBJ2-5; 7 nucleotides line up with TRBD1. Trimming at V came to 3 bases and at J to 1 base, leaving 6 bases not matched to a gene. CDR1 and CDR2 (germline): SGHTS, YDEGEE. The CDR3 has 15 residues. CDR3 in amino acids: CASSWGQRPQETQYF. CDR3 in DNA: TGTGCCAGCAGCTGGGGACAGAGGCCCCAAGAGACCCAGTACTTC.

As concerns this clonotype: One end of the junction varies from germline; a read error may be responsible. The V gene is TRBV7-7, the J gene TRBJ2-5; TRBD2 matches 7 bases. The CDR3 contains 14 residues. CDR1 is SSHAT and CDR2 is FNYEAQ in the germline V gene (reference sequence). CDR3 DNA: TGTGCTAGCAGCTTCGGGCGGGGGCAAGAGACCCAGTACTTC. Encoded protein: CASSFGRGQETQYF.

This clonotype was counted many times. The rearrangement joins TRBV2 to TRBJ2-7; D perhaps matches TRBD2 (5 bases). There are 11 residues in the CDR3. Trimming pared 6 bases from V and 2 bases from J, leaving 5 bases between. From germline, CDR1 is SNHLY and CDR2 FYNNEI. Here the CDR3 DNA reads TGTGCCAGCAGGAGGGCCTACGAGCAGTACTTC. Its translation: CASRRAYEQYF.

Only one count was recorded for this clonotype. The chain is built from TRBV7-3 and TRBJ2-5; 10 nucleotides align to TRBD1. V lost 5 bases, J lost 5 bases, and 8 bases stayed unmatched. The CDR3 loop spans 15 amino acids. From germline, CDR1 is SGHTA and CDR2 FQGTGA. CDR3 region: CASSPGQGVGETQYF. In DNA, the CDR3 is TGTGCCAGCAGCCCCGGACAGGGGGTTGGGGAGACCCAGTACTTC. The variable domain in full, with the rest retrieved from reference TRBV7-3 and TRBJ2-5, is GAGVSQTPSNKVTEKGKYVELRCDPISGHTALYWYRQSLGQGPEFLIYFQGTGAADDSGLPNDRFFAVRPEGSVSTLKIQRTERGDSAVYLCASSPGQGVGETQYFGPGTRLLVL.

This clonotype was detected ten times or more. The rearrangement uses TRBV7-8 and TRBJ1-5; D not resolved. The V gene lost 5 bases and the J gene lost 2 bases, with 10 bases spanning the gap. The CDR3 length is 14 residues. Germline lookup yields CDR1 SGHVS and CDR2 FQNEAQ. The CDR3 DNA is TGTGCCAGCAGCCGTTTCGGCGGCAATCAGCCCCAGCATTTT. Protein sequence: CASSRFGGNQPQHF.

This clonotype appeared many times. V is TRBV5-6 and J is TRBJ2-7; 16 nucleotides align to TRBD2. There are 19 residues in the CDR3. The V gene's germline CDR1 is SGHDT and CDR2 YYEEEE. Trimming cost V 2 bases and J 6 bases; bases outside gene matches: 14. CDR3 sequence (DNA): TGTGCCAGCAGCTTTTTCCCGGGACTAGCGGGAGGGCCCATCTCCGAGCAGTACTTC. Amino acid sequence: CASSFFPGLAGGPISEQYF.

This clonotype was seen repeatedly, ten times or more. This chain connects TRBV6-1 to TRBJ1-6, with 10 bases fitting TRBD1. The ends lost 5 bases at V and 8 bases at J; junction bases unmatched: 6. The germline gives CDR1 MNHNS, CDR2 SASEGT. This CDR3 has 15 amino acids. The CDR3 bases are TGTGCCAGCAGTCCTGAGACAGGGGGCTATTCACCCCTCCACTTT. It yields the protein CASSPETGGYSPLHF.

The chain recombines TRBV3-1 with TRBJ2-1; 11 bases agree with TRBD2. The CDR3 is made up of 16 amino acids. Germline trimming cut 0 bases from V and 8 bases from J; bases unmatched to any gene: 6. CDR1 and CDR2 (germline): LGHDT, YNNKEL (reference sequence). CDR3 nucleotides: TGTGCCAGCAGCCAAGATCTTACTAGCGGGAGTTATGAGCAGTTCTTC. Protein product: CASSQDLTSGSYEQFF.

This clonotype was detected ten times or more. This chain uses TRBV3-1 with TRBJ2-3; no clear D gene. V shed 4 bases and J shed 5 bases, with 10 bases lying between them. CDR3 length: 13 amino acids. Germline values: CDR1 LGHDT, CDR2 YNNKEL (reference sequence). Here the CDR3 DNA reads TGTGCCAGCAGCCTCAACTTCGGAGATACGCAGTATTTT. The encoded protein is CASSLNFGDTQYF.

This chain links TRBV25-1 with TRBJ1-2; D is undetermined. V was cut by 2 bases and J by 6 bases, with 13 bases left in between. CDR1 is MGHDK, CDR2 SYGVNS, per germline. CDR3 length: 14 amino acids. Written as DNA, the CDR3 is TGTGCCAGCAGTGAAAGGTTGGCGAGACATGGCTACACCTTC. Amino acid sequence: CASSERLARHGYTF.